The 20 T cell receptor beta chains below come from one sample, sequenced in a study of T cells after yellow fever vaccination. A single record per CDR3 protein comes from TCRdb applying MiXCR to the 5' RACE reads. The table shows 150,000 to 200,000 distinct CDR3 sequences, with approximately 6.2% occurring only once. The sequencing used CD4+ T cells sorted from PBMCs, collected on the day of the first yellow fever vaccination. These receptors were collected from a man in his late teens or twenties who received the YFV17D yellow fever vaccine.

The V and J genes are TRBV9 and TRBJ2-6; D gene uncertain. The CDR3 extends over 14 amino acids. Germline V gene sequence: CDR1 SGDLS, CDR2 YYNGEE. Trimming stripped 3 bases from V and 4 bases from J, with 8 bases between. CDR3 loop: CASSAPVGANVLTF. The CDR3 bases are TGTGCCAGCAGCGCCCCCGTGGGGGCCAACGTCCTGACTTTC.

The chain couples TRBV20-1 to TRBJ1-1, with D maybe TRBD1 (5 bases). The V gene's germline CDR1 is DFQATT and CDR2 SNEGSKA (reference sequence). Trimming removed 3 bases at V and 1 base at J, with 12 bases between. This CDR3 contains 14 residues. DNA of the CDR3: TGCAGTGCTAGTAATAGACAGTCGAACACTGAAGCTTTCTTT. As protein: CSASNRQSNTEAFF.

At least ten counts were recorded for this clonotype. CDR3 region: CAITDGNTEAFF. Here the CDR3 DNA reads TGTGCCATCACAGACGGCAACACTGAAGCTTTCTTT. The chain employs TRBV10-3 and TRBJ1-1, with no clear D. V shed 7 bases and J shed 2 bases, with 8 bases lying between them. Germline V lookup: CDR1 ENHRY, CDR2 SYGVKD. The CDR3 consists of 12 residues.

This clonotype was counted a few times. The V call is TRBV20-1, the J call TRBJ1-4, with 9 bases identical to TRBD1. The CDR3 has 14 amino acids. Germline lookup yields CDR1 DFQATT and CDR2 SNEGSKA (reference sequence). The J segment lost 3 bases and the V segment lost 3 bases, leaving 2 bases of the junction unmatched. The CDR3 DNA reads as TGCAGTGCTAGGGGGACAGGGCCTAATGAAAAACTGTTTTTT. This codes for CSARGTGPNEKLFF.

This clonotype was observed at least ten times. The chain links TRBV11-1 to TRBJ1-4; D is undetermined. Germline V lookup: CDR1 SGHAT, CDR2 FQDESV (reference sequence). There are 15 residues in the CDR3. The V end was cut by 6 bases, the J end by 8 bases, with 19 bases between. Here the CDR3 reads CASSATSTGGEKLFF. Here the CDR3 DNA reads TGTGCCAGCAGTGCCACTTCGACCGGAGGGGAAAAACTGTTTTTT.

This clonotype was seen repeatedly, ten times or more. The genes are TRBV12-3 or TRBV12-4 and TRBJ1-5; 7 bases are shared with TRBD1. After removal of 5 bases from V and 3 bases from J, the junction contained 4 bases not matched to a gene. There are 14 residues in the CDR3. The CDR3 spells CASSIDRDNQPQHF. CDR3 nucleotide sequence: TGTGCCAGCAGTATAGACAGGGACAATCAGCCCCAGCATTTT.

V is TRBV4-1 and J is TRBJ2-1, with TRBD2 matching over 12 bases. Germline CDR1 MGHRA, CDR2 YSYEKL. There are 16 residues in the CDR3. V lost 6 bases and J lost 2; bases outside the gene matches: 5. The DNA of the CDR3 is TGCGCCAGCAGACGGACTAGCGGGGATCCCTACAATGAGCAGTTCTTC. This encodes CASRRTSGDPYNEQFF.

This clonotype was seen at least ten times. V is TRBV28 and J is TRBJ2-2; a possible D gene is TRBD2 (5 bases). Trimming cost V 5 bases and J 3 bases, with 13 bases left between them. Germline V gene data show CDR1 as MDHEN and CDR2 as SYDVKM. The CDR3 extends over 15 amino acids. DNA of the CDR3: TGTGCCAGCAGTCTCCCCACCGGGGACACCGGGGAGCTGTTTTTT. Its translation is CASSLPTGDTGELFF.

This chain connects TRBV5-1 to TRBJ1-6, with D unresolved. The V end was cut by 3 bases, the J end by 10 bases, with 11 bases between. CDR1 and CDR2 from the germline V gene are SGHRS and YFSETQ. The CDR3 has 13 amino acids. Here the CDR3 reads CASSSEEGSPLHF. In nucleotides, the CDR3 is TGCGCCAGCAGCTCGGAGGAGGGATCACCCCTCCACTTT.

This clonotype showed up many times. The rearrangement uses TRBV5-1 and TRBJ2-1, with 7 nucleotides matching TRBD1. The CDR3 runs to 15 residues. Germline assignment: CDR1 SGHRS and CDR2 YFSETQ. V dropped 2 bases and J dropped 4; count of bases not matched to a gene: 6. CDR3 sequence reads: CASSFTGARYNEQFF. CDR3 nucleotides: TGCGCCAGCAGCTTCACAGGGGCTCGGTACAATGAGCAGTTCTTC. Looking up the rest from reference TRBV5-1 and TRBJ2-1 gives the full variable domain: KAGVTQTPRYLIKTRGQQVTLSCSPISGHRSVSWYQQTPGQGLQFLFEYFSETQRNKGNFPGRFSGRQFSNSRSEMNVSTLELGDSALYLCASSFTGARYNEQFFGPGTRLTVL.

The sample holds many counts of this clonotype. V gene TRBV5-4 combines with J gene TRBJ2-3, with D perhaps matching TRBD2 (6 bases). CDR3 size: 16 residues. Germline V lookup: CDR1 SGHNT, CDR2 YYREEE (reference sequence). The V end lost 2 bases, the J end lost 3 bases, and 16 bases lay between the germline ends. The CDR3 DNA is TGTGCCAGCAGCTTCTATAGCGGTGAGAGAACAGATACGCAGTATTTT. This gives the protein CASSFYSGERTDTQYF.

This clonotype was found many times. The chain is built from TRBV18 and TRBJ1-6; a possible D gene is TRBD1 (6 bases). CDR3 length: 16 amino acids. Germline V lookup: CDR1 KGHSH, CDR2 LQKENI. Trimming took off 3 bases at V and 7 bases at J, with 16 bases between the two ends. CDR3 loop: CASSPLITGSNSPLHF. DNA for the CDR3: TGTGCCAGCTCACCTCTCATAACAGGGAGCAATTCACCCCTCCACTTT.

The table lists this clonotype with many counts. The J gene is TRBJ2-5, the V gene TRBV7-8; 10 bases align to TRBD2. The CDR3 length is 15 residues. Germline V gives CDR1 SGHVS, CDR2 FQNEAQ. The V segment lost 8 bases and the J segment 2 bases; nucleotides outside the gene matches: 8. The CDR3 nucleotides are TGTGCCAGCCGACCTCTAGCGGGAGCTCAAGAGACCCAGTACTTC. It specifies CASRPLAGAQETQYF.

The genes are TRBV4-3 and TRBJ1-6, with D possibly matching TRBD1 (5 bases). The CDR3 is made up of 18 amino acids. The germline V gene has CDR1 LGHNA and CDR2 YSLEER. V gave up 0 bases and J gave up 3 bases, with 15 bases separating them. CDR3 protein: CASSQESTNRGYNSPLHF. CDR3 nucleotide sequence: TGCGCCAGCAGCCAAGAGTCCACAAATAGGGGCTATAATTCACCCCTCCACTTT.

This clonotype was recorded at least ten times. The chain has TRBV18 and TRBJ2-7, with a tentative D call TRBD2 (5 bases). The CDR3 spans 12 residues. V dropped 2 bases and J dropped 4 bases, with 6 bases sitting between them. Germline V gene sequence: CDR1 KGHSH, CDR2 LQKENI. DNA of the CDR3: TGTGCCAGCTCACCATGGGAGTACGAGCAGTACTTC. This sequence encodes CASSPWEYEQYF.

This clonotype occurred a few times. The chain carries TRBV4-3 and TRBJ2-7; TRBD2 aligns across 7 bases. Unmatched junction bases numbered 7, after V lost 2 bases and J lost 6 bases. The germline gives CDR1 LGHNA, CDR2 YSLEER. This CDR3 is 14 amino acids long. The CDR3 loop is CASSQQAGRGEQYF. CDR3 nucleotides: TGCGCCAGCAGCCAACAGGCGGGGAGGGGCGAGCAGTACTTC.

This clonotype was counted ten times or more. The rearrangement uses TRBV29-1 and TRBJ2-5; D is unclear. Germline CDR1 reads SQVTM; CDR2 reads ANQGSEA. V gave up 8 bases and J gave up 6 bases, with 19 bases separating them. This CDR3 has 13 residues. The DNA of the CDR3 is TGCAGCTACAATCCCGCTAGATTACAGACCCAGTACTTC. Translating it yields CSYNPARLQTQYF. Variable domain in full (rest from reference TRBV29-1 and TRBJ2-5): SAVISQKPSRDICQRGTSLTIQCQVDSQVTMMFWYRQQPGQSLTLIATANQGSEATYESGFVIDKFPISRPNLTFSTLTVSNMSPEDSSIYLCSYNPARLQTQYFGPGTRLLVL.

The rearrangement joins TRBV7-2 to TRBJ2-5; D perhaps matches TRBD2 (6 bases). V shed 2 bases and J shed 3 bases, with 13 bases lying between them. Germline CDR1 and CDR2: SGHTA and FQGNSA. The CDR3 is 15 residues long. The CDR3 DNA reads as TGTGCCAGCAGCTTATGGGGCCAGCGGGAAGAGACCCAGTACTTC. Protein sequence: CASSLWGQREETQYF. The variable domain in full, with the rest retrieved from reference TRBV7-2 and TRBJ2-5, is GAGVSQSPSNKVTEKGKDVELRCDPISGHTALYWYRQSLGQGLEFLIYFQGNSAPDKSGLPSDRFSAERTGGSVSTLTIQRTQQEDSAVYLCASSLWGQREETQYFGPGTRLLVL.

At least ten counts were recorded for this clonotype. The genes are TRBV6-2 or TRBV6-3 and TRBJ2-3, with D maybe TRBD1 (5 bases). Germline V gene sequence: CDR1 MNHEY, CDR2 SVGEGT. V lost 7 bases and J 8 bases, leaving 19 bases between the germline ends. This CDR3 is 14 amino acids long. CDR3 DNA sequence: TGTGCCAGCAACGGATTTGGGGCCCCCGGTACGCAGTATTTT. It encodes CASNGFGAPGTQYF.

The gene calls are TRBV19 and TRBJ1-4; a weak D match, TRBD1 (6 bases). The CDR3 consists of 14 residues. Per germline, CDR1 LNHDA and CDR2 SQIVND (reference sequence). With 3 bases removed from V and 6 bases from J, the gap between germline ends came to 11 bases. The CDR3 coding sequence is TGTGCCAGTAGTATGGGGGCTGGGGATGAAAAACTGTTTTTT. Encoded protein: CASSMGAGDEKLFF. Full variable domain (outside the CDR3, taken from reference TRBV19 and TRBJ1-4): DGGITQSPKYLFRKEGQNVTLSCEQNLNHDAMYWYRQDPGQGLRLIYYSQIVNDFQKGDIAEGYSVSREKKESFPLTVTSAQKNPTAFYLCASSMGAGDEKLFFGSGTQLSVL.